This TCR beta chain stems from a study of CXCR3-negative and CXCR3-positive naive CD8 T cells. The study's findings and limits: More hydrophobic TRB CDR3s occurred in CXCR3-positive than in CXCR3-negative naive cells. Naive subsets displayed similar surface CD5, and TCR strength was inferred from TRB CDR3 properties.

UMI labels and 5' RACE were used to prepare the TRB cDNA libraries. TCRdb derives one entry per CDR3 protein from the 5' RACE reads, leaving out DNA. This table holds about 140,000 distinct CDR3 sequences. About this clonotype: The antigen remains unidentified.

The sequence was collected from a human donor in good health. Some clones in this sample may be carry-over from other donors' samples. The sample comprised naive CXCR3+ CD8+ T cells from blood. Subset specified: CD45RO-CCR7+CD27+CD95- naive CD8+ T cells expressing CXCR3 (TNR3+).

CDR3 region: CASTTDRRPYGYTF. The V and J genes are TRBV5-1 and TRBJ1-2; the TCRdb D gene call, TRBD1, has no DNA to confirm it. The CDR3 runs 14 residues. Germline V gives CDR1 SGHRS, CDR2 YFSETQ.